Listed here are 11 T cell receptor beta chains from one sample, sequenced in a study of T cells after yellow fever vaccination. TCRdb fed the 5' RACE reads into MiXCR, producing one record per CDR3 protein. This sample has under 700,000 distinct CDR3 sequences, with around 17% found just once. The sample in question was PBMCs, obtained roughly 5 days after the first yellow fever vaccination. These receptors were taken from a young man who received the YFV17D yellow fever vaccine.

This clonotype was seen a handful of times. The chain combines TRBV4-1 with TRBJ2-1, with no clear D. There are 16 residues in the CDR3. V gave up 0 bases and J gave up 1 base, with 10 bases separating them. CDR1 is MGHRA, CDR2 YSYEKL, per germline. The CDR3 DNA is TGCGCCAGCAGCCAAGAGGCGACGGTTTCCTACAATGAGCAGTTCTTC. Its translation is CASSQEATVSYNEQFF.

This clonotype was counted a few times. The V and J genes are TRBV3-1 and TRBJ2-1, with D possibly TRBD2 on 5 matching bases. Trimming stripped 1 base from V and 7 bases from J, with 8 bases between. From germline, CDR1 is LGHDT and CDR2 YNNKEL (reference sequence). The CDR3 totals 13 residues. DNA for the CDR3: TGTGCCAGCAGCCAAGTTCCGGGGAATGAGCAGTTCTTC. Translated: CASSQVPGNEQFF.

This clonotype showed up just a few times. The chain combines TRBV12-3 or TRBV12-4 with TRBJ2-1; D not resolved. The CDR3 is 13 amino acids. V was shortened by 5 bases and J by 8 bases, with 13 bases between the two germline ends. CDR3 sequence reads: CASSPPGFDEQFF. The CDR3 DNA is TGTGCCAGCAGTCCCCCGGGCTTCGATGAGCAGTTCTTC.

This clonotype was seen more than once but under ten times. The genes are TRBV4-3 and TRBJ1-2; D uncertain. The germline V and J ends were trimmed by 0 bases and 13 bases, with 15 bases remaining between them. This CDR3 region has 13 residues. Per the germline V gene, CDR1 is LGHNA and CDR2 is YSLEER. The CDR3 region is CASSQDSDIYRTF. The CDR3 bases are TGCGCCAGCAGCCAAGACTCTGACATCTATCGCACCTTC.

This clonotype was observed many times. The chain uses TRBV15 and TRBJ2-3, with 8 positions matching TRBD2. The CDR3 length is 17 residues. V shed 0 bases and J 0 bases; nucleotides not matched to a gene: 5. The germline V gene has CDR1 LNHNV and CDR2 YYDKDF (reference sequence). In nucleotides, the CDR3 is TGTGCCACCAGCAGAGATGTAGCGGGGCTTAGCACAGATACGCAGTATTTT. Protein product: CATSRDVAGLSTDTQYF.

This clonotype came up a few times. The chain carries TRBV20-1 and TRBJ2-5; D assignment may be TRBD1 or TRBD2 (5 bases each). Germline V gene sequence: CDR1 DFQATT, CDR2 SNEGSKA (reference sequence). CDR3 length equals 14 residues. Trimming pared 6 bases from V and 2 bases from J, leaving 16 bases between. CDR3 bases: TGCAGTGCCCCAGAGGGGCGGTTGCAAGAGACCCAGTACTTC. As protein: CSAPEGRLQETQYF.

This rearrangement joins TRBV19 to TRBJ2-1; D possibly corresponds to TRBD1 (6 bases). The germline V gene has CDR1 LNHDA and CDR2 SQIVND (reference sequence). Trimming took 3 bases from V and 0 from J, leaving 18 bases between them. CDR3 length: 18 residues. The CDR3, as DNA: TGTGCCAGTAGTATCACCAAAAGGGACATCAGCTCCTACAATGAGCAGTTCTTC. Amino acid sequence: CASSITKRDISSYNEQFF.

The CDR3 reads CASSLPRDRVNTGELFF. Here the CDR3 DNA reads TGTGCCAGCAGCTTGCCCCGGGACAGGGTTAACACCGGGGAGCTGTTTTTT. This chain links TRBV7-8 with TRBJ2-2; 9 bases line up with TRBD1. CDR3 length equals 17 residues. Germline trimming cut 3 bases from V and 2 bases from J; bases unmatched to any gene: 7. Germline CDR1 and CDR2: SGHVS and FQNEAQ.

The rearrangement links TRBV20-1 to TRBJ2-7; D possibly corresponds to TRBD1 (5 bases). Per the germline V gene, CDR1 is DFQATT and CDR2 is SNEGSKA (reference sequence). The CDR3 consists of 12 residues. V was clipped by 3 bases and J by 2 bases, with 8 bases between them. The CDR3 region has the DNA TGCAGTGCTAGGACCAGGGCCTACGAGCAGTACTTC. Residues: CSARTRAYEQYF.

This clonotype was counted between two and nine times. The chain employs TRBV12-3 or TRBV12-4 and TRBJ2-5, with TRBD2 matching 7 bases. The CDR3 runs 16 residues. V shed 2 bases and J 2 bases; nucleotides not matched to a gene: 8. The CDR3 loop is CASSLSWGGGQETQYF. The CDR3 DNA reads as TGTGCCAGCAGTTTATCCTGGGGGGGGGGGCAAGAGACCCAGTACTTC.

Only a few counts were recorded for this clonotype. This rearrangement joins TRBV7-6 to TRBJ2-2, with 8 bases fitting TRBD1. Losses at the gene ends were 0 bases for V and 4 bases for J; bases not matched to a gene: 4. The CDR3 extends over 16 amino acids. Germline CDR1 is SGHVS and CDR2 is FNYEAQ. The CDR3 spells CASSLARTGPTGELFF. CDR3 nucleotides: TGTGCCAGCAGCTTAGCAAGGACAGGGCCCACCGGGGAGCTGTTTTTT.